This entry is about one T cell receptor (beta chain). The antigen remains unidentified. Researchers ran the PCR with 60 Vbeta and 13 Jbeta primers. Data came from immunoSEQ multiplex PCR; TCRdb stores just in-frame clones and leaves some out. The sample has about 160,000 clones; about 75% are singletons. The sample originates from a study of cytomegalovirus exposure and HLA in healthy donors. Study findings and constraints: Common viral pathogens seemed, in a later analysis, to connect with several of the most significant clusters. A later analysis linked a missense DCLRE1C variant to TCR beta V- and J-gene trimming.

Losses at the gene ends were 5 bases for V and 8 bases for J; bases not matched to a gene: 5. From germline, CDR1 is LNHDA and CDR2 SQIVND (reference sequence). The CDR3 extends over 15 amino acids. The chain joins TRBV19 to TRBJ2-1, with TRBD2 matching over 14 bases. Material: PBMCs. The receptor's source is a female donor in good health and CMV-seronegative. The CDR3 DNA reads TGTGCCAGTAGTCCGACTAGCGGGAGGGCGGATGAGCAGTTCTTC. Its translation: CASSPTSGRADEQFF. Using reference TRBV19 and TRBJ2-1 for the parts outside the CDR3, the full variable domain is DGGITQSPKYLFRKEGQNVTLSCEQNLNHDAMYWYRQDPGQGLRLIYYSQIVNDFQKGDIAEGYSVSREKKESFPLTVTSAQKNPTAFYLCASSPTSGRADEQFFGPGTRLTVL.